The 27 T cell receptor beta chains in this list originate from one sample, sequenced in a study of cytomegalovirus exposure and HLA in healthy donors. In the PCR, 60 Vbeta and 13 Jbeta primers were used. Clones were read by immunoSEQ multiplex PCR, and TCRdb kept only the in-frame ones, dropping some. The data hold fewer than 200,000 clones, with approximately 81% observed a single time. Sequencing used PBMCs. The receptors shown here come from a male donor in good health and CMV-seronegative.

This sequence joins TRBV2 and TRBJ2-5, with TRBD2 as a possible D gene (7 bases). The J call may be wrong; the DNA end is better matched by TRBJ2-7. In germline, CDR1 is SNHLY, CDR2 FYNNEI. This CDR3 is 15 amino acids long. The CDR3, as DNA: TGTGCCAGCAGTGAAGTACGGGGGGCCTCCTACGAGCAGTACTTC. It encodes CASSEVRGASYEQYF.

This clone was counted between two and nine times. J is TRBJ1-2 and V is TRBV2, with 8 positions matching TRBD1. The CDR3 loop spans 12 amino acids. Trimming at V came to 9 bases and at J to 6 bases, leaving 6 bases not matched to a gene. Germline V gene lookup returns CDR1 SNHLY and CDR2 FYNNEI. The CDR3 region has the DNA TGTGCCAGTCCGGACAGGGTGGATGGCTACACCTTC. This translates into CASPDRVDGYTF.

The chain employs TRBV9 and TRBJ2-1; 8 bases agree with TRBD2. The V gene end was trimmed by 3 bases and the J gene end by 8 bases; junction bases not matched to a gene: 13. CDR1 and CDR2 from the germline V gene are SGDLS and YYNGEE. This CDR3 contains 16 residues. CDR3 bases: TGTGCCAGCAGCGCTCCTTTCGGGGGGGATTGGCATGAGCAGTTCTTC. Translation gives CASSAPFGGDWHEQFF. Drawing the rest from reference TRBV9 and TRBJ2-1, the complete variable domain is DSGVTQTPKHLITATGQRVTLRCSPRSGDLSVYWYQQSLDQGLQFLIQYYNGEERAKGNILERFSAQQFPDLHSELNLSSLELGDSALYFCASSAPFGGDWHEQFFGPGTRLTVL.

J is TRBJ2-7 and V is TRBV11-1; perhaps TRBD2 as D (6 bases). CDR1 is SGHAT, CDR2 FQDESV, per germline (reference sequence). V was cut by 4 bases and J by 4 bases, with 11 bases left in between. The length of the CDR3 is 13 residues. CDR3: CASSSDGGYEQYF. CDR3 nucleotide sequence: TGTGCCAGCAGCTCGGATGGGGGGTACGAGCAGTACTTC.

The DNA of the CDR3 is TGTGCCAGCTCTAGTTACGAGCAGTACTTC. Translated, it gives CASSSYEQYF. This chain joins TRBV2 and TRBJ2-7; D not resolved. CDR1 SNHLY and CDR2 FYNNEI come from the germline V gene. V shed 8 bases and J shed 4 bases, with 6 bases lying between them. This CDR3 spans 10 amino acids.

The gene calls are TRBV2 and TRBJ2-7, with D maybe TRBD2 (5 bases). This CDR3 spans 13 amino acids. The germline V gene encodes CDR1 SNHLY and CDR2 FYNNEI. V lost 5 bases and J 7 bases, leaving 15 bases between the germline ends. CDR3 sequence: CASSPHRGSEQYF. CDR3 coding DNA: TGTGCCAGCAGTCCCCATCGAGGGAGTGAGCAGTACTTC.

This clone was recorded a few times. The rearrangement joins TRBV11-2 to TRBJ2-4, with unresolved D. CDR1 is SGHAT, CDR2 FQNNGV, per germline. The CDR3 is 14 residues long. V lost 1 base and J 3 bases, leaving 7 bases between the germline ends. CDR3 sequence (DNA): TGTGCCAGCAGCTTAGTTGGCAGCAAAAACATTCAGTACTTC. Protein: CASSLVGSKNIQYF.

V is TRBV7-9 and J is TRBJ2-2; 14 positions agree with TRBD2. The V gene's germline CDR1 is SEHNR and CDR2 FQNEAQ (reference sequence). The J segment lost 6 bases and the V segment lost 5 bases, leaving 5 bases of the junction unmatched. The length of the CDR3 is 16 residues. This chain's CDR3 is CASSPRLAGGPGELFF. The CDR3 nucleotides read TGTGCCAGCAGCCCAAGACTAGCGGGGGGGCCCGGGGAGCTGTTTTTT.

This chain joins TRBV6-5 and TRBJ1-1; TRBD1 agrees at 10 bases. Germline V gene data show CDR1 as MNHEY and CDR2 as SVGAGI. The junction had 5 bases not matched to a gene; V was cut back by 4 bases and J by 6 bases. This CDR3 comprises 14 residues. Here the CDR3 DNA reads TGTGCCAGCAGTTTCGACAGGGGGCAGGCTGAAGCTTTCTTT. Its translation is CASSFDRGQAEAFF.

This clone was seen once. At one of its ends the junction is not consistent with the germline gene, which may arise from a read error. Here the CDR3 reads CSSSLVQGGENYGYTF. DNA of the CDR3: TGTTCCAGCAGCTTAGTTCAAGGCGGGGAAAACTATGGCTACACCTTC. The chain has TRBV7-9 and TRBJ1-2, with D uncertain. CDR3 size: 16 residues. CDR1 SEHNR and CDR2 FQNEAQ come from the germline V gene (reference sequence).

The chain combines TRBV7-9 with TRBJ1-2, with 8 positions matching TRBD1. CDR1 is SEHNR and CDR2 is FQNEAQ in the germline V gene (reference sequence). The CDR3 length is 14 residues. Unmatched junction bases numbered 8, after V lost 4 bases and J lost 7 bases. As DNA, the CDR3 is TGTGCCAGCAGCTCGACAGGGGCTGCGAGTGGCTACACCTTC. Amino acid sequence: CASSSTGAASGYTF.

The CDR3 reads CASSPPGQGATNEKLFF. Written as DNA, the CDR3 is TGTGCCAGCTCACCTCCCGGACAGGGAGCAACTAATGAAAAACTGTTTTTT. The chain couples TRBV18 to TRBJ1-4; 8 nucleotides align to TRBD1. The CDR3 contains 17 residues. Trimming at V came to 3 bases and at J to 0 bases, leaving 6 bases not matched to a gene. Germline-derived CDR1 and CDR2 are KGHSH and LQKENI.

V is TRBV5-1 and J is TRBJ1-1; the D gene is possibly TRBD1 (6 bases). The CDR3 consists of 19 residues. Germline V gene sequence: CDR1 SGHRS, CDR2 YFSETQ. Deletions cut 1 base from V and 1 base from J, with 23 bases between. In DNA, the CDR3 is TGCGCCAGCAGCTTGCGGCCGCAGGGGCTAAGTGGACCGAACACTGAAGCTTTCTTT. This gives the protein CASSLRPQGLSGPNTEAFF.

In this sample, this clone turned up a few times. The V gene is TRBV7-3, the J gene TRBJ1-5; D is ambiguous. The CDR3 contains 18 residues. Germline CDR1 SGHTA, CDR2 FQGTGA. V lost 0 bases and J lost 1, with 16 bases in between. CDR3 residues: CASSLTPNWTGSNQPQHF. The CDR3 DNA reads TGTGCCAGCAGCTTAACCCCAAATTGGACTGGAAGCAATCAGCCCCAGCATTTT.

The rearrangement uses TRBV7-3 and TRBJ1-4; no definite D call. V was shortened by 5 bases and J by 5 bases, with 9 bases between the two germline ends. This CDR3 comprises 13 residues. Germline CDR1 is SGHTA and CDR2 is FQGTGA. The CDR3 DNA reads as TGTGCCAGCAGCCCGCGGCCGAATGAAAAACTGTTTTTT. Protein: CASSPRPNEKLFF. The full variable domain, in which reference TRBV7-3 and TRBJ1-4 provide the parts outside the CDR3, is GAGVSQTPSNKVTEKGKYVELRCDPISGHTALYWYRQSLGQGPEFLIYFQGTGAADDSGLPNDRFFAVRPEGSVSTLKIQRTERGDSAVYLCASSPRPNEKLFFGSGTQLSVL.

Here the CDR3 DNA reads TGTGCCAGCAGCTTAGGTCAGACAGGGCGGTGGACCGGGGAGCTGTTTTTT. Its protein product is CASSLGQTGRWTGELFF. The J gene is TRBJ2-2, the V gene TRBV7-2, with 7 nucleotides matching TRBD1. Germline V gives CDR1 SGHTA, CDR2 FQGNSA. CDR3 length equals 17 residues. The J segment lost 5 bases and the V segment lost 1 base, leaving 10 bases of the junction unmatched.

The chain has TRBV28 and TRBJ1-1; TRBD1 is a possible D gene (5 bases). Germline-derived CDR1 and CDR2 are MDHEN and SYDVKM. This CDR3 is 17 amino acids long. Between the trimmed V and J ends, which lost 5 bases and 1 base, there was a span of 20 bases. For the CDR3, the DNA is TGTGCCAGCAGTGGTAGGGTTCGGGGGAAGAGGAACACTGAAGCTTTCTTT. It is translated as CASSGRVRGKRNTEAFF. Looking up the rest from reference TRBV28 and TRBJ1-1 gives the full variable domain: DVKVTQSSRYLVKRTGEKVFLECVQDMDHENMFWYRQDPGLGLRLIYFSYDVKMKEKGDIPEGYSVSREKKERFSLILESASTNQTSMYLCASSGRVRGKRNTEAFFGQGTRLTVV.

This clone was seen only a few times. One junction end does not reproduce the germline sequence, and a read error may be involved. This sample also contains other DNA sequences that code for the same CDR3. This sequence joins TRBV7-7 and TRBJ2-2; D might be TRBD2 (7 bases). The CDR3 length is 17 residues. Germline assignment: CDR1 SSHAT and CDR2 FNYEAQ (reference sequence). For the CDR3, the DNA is TGTGCCAGCAGCTTACTTCCCCGGGGGGCGAACACCGGAGAGCTGTTTTTT. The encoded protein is CASSLLPRGANTGELFF.

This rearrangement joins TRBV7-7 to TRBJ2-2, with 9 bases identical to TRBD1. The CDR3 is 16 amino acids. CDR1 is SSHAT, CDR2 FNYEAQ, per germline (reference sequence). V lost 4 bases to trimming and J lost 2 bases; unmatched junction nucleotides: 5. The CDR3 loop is CASSYRTGGNTGELFF. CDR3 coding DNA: TGTGCCAGCAGCTACAGAACAGGGGGCAACACCGGGGAGCTGTTTTTT.

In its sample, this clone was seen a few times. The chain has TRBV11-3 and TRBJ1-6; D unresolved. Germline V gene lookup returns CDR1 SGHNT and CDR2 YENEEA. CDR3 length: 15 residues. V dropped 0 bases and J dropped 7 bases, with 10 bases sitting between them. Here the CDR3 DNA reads TGTGCCAGCAGCTTAGACCGCGGAGGAAATTCACCCCTCCACTTT. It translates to CASSLDRGGNSPLHF.

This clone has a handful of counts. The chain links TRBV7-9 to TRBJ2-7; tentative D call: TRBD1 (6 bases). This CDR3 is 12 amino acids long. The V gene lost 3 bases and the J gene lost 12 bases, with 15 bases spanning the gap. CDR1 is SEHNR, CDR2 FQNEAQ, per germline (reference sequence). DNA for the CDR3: TGTGCCAGCAGCTTGTTGGACAGCCAACCGTACTTC. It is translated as CASSLLDSQPYF.

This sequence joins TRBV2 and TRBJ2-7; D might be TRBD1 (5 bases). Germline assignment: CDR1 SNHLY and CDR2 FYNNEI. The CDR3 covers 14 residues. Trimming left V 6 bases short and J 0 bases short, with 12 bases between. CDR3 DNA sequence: TGTGCCAGCAGCGCCGACAGTGCCTCCTACGAGCAGTACTTC. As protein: CASSADSASYEQYF. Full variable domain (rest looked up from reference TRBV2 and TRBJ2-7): EPEVTQTPSHQVTQMGQEVILRCVPISNHLYFYWYRQILGQKVEFLVSFYNNEISEKSEIFDDQFSVERPDGSNFTLKIRSTKLEDSAMYFCASSADSASYEQYFGPGTRLTVT.

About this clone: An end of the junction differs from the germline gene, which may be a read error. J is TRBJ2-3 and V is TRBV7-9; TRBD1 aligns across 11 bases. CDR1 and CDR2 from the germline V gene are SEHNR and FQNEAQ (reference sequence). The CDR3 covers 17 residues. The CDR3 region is CSSSFTGTGGIADTQYF. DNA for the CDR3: TGTTCCAGCAGCTTCACCGGGACAGGGGGAATTGCAGATACGCAGTATTTT. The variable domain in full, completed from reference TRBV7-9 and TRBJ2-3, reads DTGVSQNPRHKITKRGQNVTFRCDPISEHNRLYWYRQTLGQGPEFLTYFQNEAQLEKSRLLSDRFSAERPKGSFSTLEIQRTEQGDSAMYLCSSSFTGTGGIADTQYFGPGTRLTVL.

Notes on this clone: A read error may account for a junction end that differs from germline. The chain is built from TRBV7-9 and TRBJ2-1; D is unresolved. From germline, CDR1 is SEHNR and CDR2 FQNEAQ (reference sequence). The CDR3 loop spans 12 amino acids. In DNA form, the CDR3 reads TGTTCCAGCAGCTTAGTAGTCAATGAGCAGTTCTTC. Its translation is CSSSLVVNEQFF.

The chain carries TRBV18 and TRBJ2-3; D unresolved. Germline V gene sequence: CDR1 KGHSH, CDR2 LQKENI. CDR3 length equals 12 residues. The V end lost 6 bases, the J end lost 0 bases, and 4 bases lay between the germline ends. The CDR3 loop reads CASSRSTDTQYF. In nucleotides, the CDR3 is TGTGCCAGCTCCCGGAGCACAGATACGCAGTATTTT.

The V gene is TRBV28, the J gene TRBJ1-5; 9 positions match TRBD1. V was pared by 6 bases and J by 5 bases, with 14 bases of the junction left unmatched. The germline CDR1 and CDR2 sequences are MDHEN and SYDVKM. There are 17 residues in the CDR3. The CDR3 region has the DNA TGTGCCAGCAGCACCAGAGGGGGGACAGGGCTAGATCAGCCCCAGCATTTT. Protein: CASSTRGGTGLDQPQHF.

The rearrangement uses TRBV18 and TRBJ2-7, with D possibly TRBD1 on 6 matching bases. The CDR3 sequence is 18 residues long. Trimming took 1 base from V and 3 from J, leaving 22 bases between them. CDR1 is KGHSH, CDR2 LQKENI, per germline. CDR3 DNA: TGTGCCAGCTCACCACGACAGGATCCTAGTGGGGCGCTCTACGAGCAGTACTTC. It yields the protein CASSPRQDPSGALYEQYF.